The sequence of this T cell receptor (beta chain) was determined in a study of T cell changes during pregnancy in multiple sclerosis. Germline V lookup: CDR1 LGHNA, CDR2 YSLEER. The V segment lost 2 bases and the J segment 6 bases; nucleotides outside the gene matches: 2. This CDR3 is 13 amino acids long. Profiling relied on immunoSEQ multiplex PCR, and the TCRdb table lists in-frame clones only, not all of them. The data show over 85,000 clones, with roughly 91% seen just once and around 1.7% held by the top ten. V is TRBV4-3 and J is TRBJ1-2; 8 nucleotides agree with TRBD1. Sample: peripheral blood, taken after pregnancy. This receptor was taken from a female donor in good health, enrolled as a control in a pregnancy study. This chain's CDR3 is CASSQKTGDGYTF. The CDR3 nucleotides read TGCGCCAGCAGCCAAAAGACAGGGGATGGCTACACCTTC.